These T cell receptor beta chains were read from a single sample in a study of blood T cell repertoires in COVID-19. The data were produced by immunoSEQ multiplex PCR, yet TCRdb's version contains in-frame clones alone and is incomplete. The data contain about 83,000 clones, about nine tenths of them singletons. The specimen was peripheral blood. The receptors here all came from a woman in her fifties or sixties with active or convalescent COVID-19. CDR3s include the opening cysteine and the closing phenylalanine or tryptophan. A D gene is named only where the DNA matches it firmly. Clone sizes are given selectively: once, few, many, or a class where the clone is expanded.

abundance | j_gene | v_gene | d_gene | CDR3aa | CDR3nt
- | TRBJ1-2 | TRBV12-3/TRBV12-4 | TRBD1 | CASSPTGGRGYTF | TGTGCCAGCAGTCCTACAGGGGGCCGTGGCTACACCTTC
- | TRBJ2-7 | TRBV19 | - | CASSIRGQIDEQYF | TGTGCCAGTAGTATTAGAGGACAAATCGACGAGCAGTACTTC
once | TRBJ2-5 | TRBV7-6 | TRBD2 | CASSSFSGGRIVTQYF | TGTGCCAGCAGCTCCTTTTCGGGGGGGCGGATTGTGACCCAGTACTTC
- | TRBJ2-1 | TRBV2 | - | CASSYPGQRRNEQFF | TGTGCCAGCAGTTACCCGGGACAACGACGGAATGAGCAGTTCTTC
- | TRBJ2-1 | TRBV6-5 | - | CASRRYNEQFF | TGTGCCAGCAGGCGGTACAATGAGCAGTTCTTC
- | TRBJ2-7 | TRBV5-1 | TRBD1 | CASSLRPQGAIGSSYEQYF | TGCGCCAGCAGCTTGAGACCACAGGGGGCAATCGGGAGCTCCTACGAGCAGTACTTC
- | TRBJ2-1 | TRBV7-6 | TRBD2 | CASSGERGALYEQFF | TGTGCCAGCAGCGGAGAGCGGGGGGCCCTCTATGAGCAGTTCTTC
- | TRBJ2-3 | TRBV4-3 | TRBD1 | CASSQDGGQGTDTQYF | TGCGCCAGCAGCCAAGATGGGGGACAGGGGACAGATACGCAGTATTTT
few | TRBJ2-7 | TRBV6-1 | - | CASSERSAALGNEQYF | TGTGCCAGCAGTGAACGGTCGGCAGCGCTAGGCAACGAGCAGTACTTC
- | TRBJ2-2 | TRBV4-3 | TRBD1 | CASSRQGAMNTGELFF | TGCGCCAGCAGCCGACAGGGGGCTATGAACACCGGGGAGCTGTTTTTT
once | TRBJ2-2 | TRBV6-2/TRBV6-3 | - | CASSADTPLLTGELFF | TGTGCCAGCAGTGCAGACACTCCACTTCTCACCGGGGAGCTGTTTTTT
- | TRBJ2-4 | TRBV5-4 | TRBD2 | CASSFFSPGGTKNIQYF | TGTGCCAGCAGCTTTTTCTCACCGGGGGGGACGAAAAACATTCAGTACTTC
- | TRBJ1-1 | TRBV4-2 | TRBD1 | CASGTGSTEAFF | TGTGCCAGCGGGACAGGGAGCACTGAAGCTTTCTTT
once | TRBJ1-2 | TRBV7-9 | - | CASSLEGGGVRYGYTF | TGTGCCAGCAGCTTAGAGGGCGGAGGGGTCCGGTATGGCTACACCTTC
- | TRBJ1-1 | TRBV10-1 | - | CAILQGPNTEAFF | TGCGCCATCCTCCAGGGGCCGAACACTGAAGCTTTCTTT
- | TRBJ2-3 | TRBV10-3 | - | CACRQSTDTQYF | TGTGCCTGCCGACAGAGCACAGATACGCAGTATTTT
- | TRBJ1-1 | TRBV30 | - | CAWSSNEGGTEAFF | TGTGCCTGGAGTTCGAACGAAGGGGGCACTGAAGCTTTCTTT
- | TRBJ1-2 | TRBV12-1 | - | CASSFVGRDYGYTF | TGTGCCAGCAGCTTTGTAGGGCGGGACTATGGCTACACCTTC
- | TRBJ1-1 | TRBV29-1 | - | CSATVINTEAFF | TGCAGCGCGACGGTGATTAACACTGAAGCTTTCTTT
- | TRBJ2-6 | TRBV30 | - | CAWSVKNSGANVLTF | TGTGCCTGGAGTGTTAAAAACTCTGGGGCCAACGTCCTGACTTTC
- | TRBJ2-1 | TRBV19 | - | CASSIAGTNNEQFF | TGTGCCAGTAGTATAGCAGGAACAAACAATGAGCAGTTCTTC
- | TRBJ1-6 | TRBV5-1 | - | CASSTHLRDILSYSPLHF | TGCGCCAGCAGCACGCACCTCCGGGACATCCTAAGCTATTCACCCCTCCACTTT
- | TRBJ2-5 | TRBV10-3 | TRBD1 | CAISENRGYETQYF | TGTGCCATCAGTGAGAACAGGGGCTATGAGACCCAGTACTTC